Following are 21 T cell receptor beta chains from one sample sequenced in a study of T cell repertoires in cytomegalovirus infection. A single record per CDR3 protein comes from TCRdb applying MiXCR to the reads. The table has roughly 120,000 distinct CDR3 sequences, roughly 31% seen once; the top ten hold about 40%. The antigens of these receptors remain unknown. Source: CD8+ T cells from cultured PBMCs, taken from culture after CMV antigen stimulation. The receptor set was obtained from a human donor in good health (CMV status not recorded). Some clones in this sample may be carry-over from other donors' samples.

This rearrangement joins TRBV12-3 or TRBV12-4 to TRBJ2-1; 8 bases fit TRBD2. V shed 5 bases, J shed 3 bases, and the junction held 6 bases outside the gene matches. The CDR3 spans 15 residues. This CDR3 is CASSPTSGYYNEQFF. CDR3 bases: TGTGCCAGCAGTCCCACTAGCGGATACTACAATGAGCAGTTCTTC.

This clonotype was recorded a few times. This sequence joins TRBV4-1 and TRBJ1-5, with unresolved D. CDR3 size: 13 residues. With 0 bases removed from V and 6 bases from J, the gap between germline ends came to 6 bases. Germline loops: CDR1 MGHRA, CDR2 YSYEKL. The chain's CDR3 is CASSQDGGQPQHF. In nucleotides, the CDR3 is TGCGCCAGCAGCCAAGATGGAGGTCAGCCCCAGCATTTT.

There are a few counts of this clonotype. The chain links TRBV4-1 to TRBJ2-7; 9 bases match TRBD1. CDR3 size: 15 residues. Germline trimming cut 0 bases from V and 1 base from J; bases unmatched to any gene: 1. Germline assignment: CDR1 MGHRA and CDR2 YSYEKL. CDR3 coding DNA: TGCGCCAGCAGCCAAGATGACAGGGGGTCCTACGAGCAGTACTTC. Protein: CASSQDDRGSYEQYF.

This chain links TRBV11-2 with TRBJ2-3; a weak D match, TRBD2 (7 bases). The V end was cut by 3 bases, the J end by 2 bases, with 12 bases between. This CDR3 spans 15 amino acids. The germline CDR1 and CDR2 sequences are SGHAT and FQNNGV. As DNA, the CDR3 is TGTGCCAGCAGCTTTAGGGGGGGTAACACAGATACGCAGTATTTT. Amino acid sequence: CASSFRGGNTDTQYF.

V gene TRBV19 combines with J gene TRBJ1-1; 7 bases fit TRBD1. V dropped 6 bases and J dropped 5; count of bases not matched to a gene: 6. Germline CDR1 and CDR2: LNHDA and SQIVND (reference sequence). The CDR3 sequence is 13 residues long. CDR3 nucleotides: TGTGCCAGTAGGAAACCACAGGGGACTGAAGCTTTCTTT. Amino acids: CASRKPQGTEAFF.

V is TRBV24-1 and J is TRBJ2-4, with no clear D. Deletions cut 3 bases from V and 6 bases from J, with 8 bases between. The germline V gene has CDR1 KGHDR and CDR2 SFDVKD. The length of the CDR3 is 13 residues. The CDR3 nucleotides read TGTGCCACCAGTGATGCCAGTGGAAACATTCAGTACTTC. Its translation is CATSDASGNIQYF.

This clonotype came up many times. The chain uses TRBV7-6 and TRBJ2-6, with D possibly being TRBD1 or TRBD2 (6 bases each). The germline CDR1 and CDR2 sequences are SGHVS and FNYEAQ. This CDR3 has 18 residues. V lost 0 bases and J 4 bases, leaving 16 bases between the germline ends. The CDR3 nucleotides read TGTGCCAGCAGCTTAGCGTTCGGTCCGGGGGCCGGGGCCAACGTCCTGACTTTC. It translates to CASSLAFGPGAGANVLTF.

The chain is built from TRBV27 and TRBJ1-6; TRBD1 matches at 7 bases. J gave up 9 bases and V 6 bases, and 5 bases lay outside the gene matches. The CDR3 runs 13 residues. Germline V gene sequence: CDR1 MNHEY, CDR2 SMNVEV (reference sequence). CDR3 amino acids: CASRTGSISPLHF. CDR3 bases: TGTGCCAGCAGGACAGGGTCTATTTCACCCCTCCACTTT.

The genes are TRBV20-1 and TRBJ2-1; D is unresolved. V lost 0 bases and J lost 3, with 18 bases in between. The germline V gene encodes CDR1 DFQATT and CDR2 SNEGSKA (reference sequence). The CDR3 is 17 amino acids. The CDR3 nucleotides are TGCAGTGCTAGAGACTTCACCCCAGGCGGCCTCTACAATGAGCAGTTCTTC. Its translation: CSARDFTPGGLYNEQFF.

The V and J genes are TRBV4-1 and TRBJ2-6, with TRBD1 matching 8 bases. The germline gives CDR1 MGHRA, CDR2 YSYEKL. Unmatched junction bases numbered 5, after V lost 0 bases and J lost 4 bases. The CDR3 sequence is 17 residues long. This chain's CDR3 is CASSQDPGGDGANVLTF. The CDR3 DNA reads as TGCGCCAGCAGCCAAGATCCAGGGGGCGACGGGGCCAACGTCCTGACTTTC.

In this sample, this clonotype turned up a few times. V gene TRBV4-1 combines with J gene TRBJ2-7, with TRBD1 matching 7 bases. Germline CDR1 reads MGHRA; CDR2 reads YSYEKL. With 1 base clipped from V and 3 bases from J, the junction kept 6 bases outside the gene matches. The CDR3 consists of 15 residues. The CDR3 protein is CASSQGRDRLYEQYF. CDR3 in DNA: TGCGCCAGCAGCCAAGGCCGGGACAGACTCTACGAGCAGTACTTC.

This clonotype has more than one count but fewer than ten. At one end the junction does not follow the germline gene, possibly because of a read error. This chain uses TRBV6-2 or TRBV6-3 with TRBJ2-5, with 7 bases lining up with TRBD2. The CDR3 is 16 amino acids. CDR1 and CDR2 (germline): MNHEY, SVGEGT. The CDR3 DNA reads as TGTGCCAGCAGTGGGACCGGGCGGGGGAACCAAGAGATCCAGTACTTC. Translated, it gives CASSGTGRGNQEIQYF.

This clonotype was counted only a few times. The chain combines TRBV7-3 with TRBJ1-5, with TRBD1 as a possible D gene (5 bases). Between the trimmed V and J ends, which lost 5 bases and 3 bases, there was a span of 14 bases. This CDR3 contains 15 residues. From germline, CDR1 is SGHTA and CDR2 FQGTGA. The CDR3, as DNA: TGTGCCAGCAGCCGAACGTCACAGGACAATCAGCCCCAGCATTTT. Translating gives CASSRTSQDNQPQHF.

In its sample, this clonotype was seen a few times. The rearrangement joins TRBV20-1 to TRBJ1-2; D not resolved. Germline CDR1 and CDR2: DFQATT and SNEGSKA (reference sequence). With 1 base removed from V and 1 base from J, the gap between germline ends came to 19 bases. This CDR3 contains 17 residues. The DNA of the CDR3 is TGCAGTGCTAGAGGTCCATACAGTAGAACTTATAACTATGGCTACACCTTC. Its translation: CSARGPYSRTYNYGYTF.

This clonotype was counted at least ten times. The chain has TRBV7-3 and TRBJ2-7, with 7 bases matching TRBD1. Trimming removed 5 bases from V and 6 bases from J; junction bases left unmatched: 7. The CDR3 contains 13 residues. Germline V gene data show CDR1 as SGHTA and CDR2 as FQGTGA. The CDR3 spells CASSRQGLGEQYF. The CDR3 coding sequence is TGTGCCAGCAGCCGACAGGGTCTAGGCGAGCAGTACTTC.

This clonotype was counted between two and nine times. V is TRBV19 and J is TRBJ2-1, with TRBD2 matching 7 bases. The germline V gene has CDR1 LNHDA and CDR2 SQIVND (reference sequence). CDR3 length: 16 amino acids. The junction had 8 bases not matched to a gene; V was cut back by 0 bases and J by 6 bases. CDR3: CASSIDDGLGFNEQFF. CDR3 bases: TGTGCCAGTAGTATAGATGATGGACTAGGCTTCAATGAGCAGTTCTTC. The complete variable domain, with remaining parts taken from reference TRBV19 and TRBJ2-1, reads DGGITQSPKYLFRKEGQNVTLSCEQNLNHDAMYWYRQDPGQGLRLIYYSQIVNDFQKGDIAEGYSVSREKKESFPLTVTSAQKNPTAFYLCASSIDDGLGFNEQFFGPGTRLTVL.

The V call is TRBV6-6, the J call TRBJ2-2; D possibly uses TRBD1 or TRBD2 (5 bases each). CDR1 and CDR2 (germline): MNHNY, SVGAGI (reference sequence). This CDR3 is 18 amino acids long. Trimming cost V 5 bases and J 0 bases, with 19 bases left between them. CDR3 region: CASSAPGPPIPNTGELFF. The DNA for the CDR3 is TGTGCCAGCAGTGCCCCGGGACCTCCAATTCCGAACACCGGGGAGCTGTTTTTT.

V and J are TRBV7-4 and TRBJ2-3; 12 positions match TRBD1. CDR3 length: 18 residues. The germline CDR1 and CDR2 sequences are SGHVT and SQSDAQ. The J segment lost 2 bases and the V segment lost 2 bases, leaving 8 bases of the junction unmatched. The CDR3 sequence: CASSLFPGTGGTTDTQYF. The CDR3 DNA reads TGTGCCAGCAGCTTATTTCCGGGGACAGGGGGCACCACAGATACGCAGTATTTT.

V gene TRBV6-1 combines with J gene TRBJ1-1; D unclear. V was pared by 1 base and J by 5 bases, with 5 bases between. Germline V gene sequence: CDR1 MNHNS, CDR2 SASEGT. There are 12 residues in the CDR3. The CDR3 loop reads CASSEGGTEAFF. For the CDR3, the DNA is TGTGCCAGCAGTGAAGGTGGTACTGAAGCTTTCTTT.

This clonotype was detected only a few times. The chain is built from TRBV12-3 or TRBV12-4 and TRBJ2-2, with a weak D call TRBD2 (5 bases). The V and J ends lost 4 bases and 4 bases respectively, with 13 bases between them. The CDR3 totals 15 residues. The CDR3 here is CASSSTSGITGELFF. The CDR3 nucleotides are TGTGCCAGCAGTTCCACTTCCGGGATCACCGGGGAGCTGTTTTTT.

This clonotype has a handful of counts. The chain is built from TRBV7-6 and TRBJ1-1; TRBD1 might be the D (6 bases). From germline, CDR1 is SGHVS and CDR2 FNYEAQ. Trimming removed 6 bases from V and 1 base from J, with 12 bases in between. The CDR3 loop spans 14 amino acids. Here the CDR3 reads CASSFPGQNTEAFF. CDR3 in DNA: TGTGCCAGCAGTTTTCCGGGACAGAACACTGAAGCTTTCTTT.